The 26 T cell receptor beta chains reported below all come from one sample, sequenced in a study of blood T cell repertoires in COVID-19. Measured with immunoSEQ multiplex PCR; TCRdb has only the in-frame clones, and not every one. The sample carries about 210,000 clones, around four fifths recorded once. The sequenced sample consisted of peripheral blood. Every receptor here comes from a man aged 55 to 70 with COVID-19, enrolled during active disease.

This clone has a single count. The chain combines TRBV15 with TRBJ1-1; no definite D call. Looked up from germline, CDR1 is LNHNV and CDR2 is YYDKDF (reference sequence). This CDR3 has 13 residues. Trimming stripped 8 bases from V and 1 base from J, with 11 bases between. This chain's CDR3 is CATERDWNTEAFF. CDR3 nucleotides: TGTGCCACCGAGCGGGATTGGAACACTGAAGCTTTCTTT.

Of note for this clone: Other DNA sequences within the sample encode an identical CDR3. J is TRBJ2-7 and V is TRBV4-2, with a tentative D call TRBD2 (5 bases). From germline, CDR1 is LGHNA and CDR2 YNFKEQ. Trimming removed 0 bases from V and 4 bases from J, with 7 bases in between. CDR3 size: 13 residues. CDR3 in amino acids: CASSQDRGYEQYF. In DNA form, the CDR3 reads TGTGCCAGCAGCCAAGATCGGGGTTACGAGCAGTACTTC.

The J gene is TRBJ2-7, the V gene TRBV7-3, with TRBD1 as a possible D gene (5 bases). The ends were cut back, 6 bases at V and 0 bases at J, with 12 bases in the middle. The CDR3 spans 14 residues. Germline V gene data show CDR1 as SGHTA and CDR2 as FQGTGA. Here the CDR3 reads CASSRTSSSYEQYF. CDR3 DNA sequence: TGTGCCAGCAGTCGGACATCCAGCTCCTACGAGCAGTACTTC.

This clone was counted a few times. The chain has TRBV5-6 and TRBJ1-2; 8 bases agree with TRBD1. The germline V gene has CDR1 SGHDT and CDR2 YYEEEE. There are 12 residues in the CDR3. The trim removed 4 bases at V and 7 bases at J, leaving 3 bases unmatched. CDR3 nucleotide sequence: TGTGCCAGCAGCCCAGGGGGCTTTGGCTACACCTTC. As protein: CASSPGGFGYTF.

The gene calls are TRBV10-3 and TRBJ1-2; D might be TRBD1 (6 bases). V shed 1 base and J shed 5 bases, with 14 bases lying between them. Germline loops: CDR1 ENHRY, CDR2 SYGVKD. CDR3 length equals 15 residues. CDR3 in DNA: TGTGCCATCAGTGAGTTATCCGGGACACCTTATGGCTACACCTTC. Its translation: CAISELSGTPYGYTF.

The chain recombines TRBV28 with TRBJ1-1; 8 nucleotides match TRBD1. The germline CDR1 and CDR2 sequences are MDHEN and SYDVKM. Germline trimming cut 5 bases from V and 1 base from J; bases unmatched to any gene: 3. The CDR3 consists of 14 residues. The CDR3 DNA follows: TGTGCCAGCAGTGGGGACAGGAGGAACACTGAAGCTTTCTTT. Residues: CASSGDRRNTEAFF.

The CDR3 DNA sequence: TGTGCCAGCAGCCCCACCGGGACAGGGGACAATGAGCAGTTCTTC. This gives the protein CASSPTGTGDNEQFF. The chain employs TRBV28 and TRBJ2-1, with 10 bases fitting TRBD1. Germline V lookup: CDR1 MDHEN, CDR2 SYDVKM. J was trimmed by 5 bases and V by 6 bases; bases with no gene match: 7. The CDR3 runs to 15 residues.

V is TRBV9 and J is TRBJ1-4; D uncertain. The CDR3 has 14 amino acids. CDR1 is SGDLS and CDR2 is YYNGEE in the germline V gene. Trimming left V 2 bases short and J 3 bases short, with 8 bases between. The CDR3 here is CASSVGSANEKLFF. The CDR3, as DNA: TGTGCCAGCAGCGTGGGCTCGGCTAATGAAAAACTGTTTTTT.

CDR3 residues: CASSLGVNSGNTIYF. Written as DNA, the CDR3 is TGTGCCAGCAGCTTAGGAGTTAACTCTGGAAACACCATATATTTT. This chain links TRBV7-7 with TRBJ1-3; no definite D call. The CDR3 runs to 15 residues. From germline, CDR1 is SSHAT and CDR2 FNYEAQ (reference sequence). Trimming removed 1 base from V and 0 bases from J, with 7 bases in between.

V gene TRBV5-1 combines with J gene TRBJ1-2, with D unresolved. Per germline, CDR1 SGHRS and CDR2 YFSETQ. Trimming stripped 3 bases from V and 7 bases from J, with 16 bases between. The CDR3 has 14 amino acids. DNA for the CDR3: TGCGCCAGCAGCTCCTCCTCCGACATATCTGGCTACACCTTC. Translation: CASSSSSDISGYTF.

This clone has more than one count but fewer than ten. The chain couples TRBV5-5 to TRBJ1-2; D perhaps matches TRBD1 (6 bases). Between the trimmed V and J ends, which lost 4 bases and 5 bases, there was a span of 27 bases. Per the germline V gene, CDR1 is SGHKS and CDR2 is YYEKEE (reference sequence). The CDR3 is 18 residues long. The CDR3 loop reads CASSEHSTGEGVIYGYTF. Written as DNA, the CDR3 is TGTGCCAGCAGCGAACACTCGACAGGAGAAGGGGTGATATATGGCTACACCTTC.

In its sample, this clone was seen a few times. The CDR3 protein is CASKNSLDNSPLHF. The CDR3 DNA follows: TGTGCCAGCAAAAACAGCTTAGATAATTCACCCCTCCACTTT. The V call is TRBV28, the J call TRBJ1-6, with no clear D. CDR3 length: 14 residues. Germline V gene lookup returns CDR1 MDHEN and CDR2 SYDVKM. V gave up 7 bases and J gave up 5 bases, with 12 bases separating them.

This chain joins TRBV6-5 and TRBJ1-2, with a weak D call TRBD1 (6 bases). With 5 bases removed from V and 4 bases from J, the gap between germline ends came to 14 bases. Germline values: CDR1 MNHEY, CDR2 SVGAGI. This CDR3 is built from 14 residues. This chain's CDR3 is CASSPGRGGYGYTF. CDR3 sequence (DNA): TGTGCCAGCAGTCCCGGCAGGGGTGGCTATGGCTACACCTTC.

This chain links TRBV19 with TRBJ2-1; 7 bases fit TRBD2. Germline V CDR1 and CDR2: LNHDA, SQIVND (reference sequence). Trimming at V came to 7 bases and at J to 8 bases, leaving 20 bases not matched to a gene. CDR3 length: 17 residues. The CDR3, as DNA: TGTGCCAGTACTGGGGCAGCGGGAAATTTGGGCGTCTATGAGCAGTTCTTC. This encodes CASTGAAGNLGVYEQFF.

The CDR3 protein is CSVGGAYEQYF. The CDR3 nucleotides read TGCAGCGTTGGCGGAGCCTACGAGCAGTACTTC. The rearrangement joins TRBV29-1 to TRBJ2-7; D gene uncertain. The length of the CDR3 is 11 residues. Trimming took 4 bases from V and 2 from J, leaving 6 bases between them. Germline values: CDR1 SQVTM, CDR2 ANQGSEA.

This clone appeared a few times. CDR3 amino acids: CASSPSGSTIYEQYF. The CDR3 DNA sequence: TGCGCCAGCAGCCCTAGCGGGAGTACCATCTACGAGCAGTACTTC. The chain uses TRBV5-1 and TRBJ2-7; 10 positions match TRBD2. The CDR3 contains 15 residues. The germline V gene has CDR1 SGHRS and CDR2 YFSETQ. The J segment lost 3 bases and the V segment lost 4 bases, leaving 7 bases of the junction unmatched.

The chain recombines TRBV5-1 with TRBJ2-1, with 7 positions matching TRBD1. Looked up from germline, CDR1 is SGHRS and CDR2 is YFSETQ. V lost 4 bases to trimming and J lost 7 bases; unmatched junction nucleotides: 8. The CDR3 loop spans 14 amino acids. Written as DNA, the CDR3 is TGCGCCAGCAGCCTCCGACAGGGACCTAATGAGCAGTTCTTC. Translating gives CASSLRQGPNEQFF.

The rearrangement joins TRBV3-1 (or the pseudogene TRBV3-2) to TRBJ2-7; D is uncertain. V was shortened by 1 base and J by 9 bases, with 10 bases between the two germline ends. The CDR3 extends over 12 amino acids. Per germline, CDR1 LGHDT and CDR2 YNNKEL (reference sequence). CDR3 residues: CASSQGLVLQYF. The DNA for the CDR3 is TGTGCCAGCAGCCAAGGACTGGTTTTGCAGTACTTC.

The count of this clone is one. V and J are TRBV11-2 and TRBJ2-1; D is undetermined. CDR3 length: 11 residues. Looked up from germline, CDR1 is SGHAT and CDR2 is FQNNGV. The V end was cut by 4 bases, the J end by 8 bases, with 6 bases between. The CDR3 DNA sequence: TGTGCCAGCAGCTATAGCTATGAGCAGTTCTTC. Protein: CASSYSYEQFF.

The chain joins TRBV5-8 to TRBJ2-4; D might be TRBD1 (6 bases). This CDR3 has 14 amino acids. V lost 4 bases, J lost 1 base, and 9 bases lay in between. CDR1 SGHTS and CDR2 YDEGEE come from the germline V gene. CDR3 protein: CASSVRGAKNIQYF. As DNA, the CDR3 is TGTGCCAGCAGCGTCAGGGGTGCCAAAAACATTCAGTACTTC.

The J gene is TRBJ1-3, the V gene TRBV14, with D unresolved. CDR3 length: 17 amino acids. V shed 3 bases and J shed 0 bases, with 15 bases lying between them. CDR1 SGHDN and CDR2 FVKESK come from the germline V gene. The CDR3 loop reads CASSHLRGPSSGNTIYF. Here the CDR3 DNA reads TGTGCCAGCAGCCACCTCCGGGGTCCGAGCTCTGGAAACACCATATATTTT.

Turning to this clone: Different DNA sequences within this sample yield the same CDR3. The rearrangement links TRBV6-5 to TRBJ1-1, with D uncertain. CDR3 length: 12 amino acids. The germline gives CDR1 MNHEY, CDR2 SVGAGI. V was clipped by 0 bases and J by 5 bases, with 4 bases between them. This CDR3 is CASSYSRTEAFF. CDR3 bases: TGTGCCAGCAGTTACTCGAGAACTGAAGCTTTCTTT.

The V and J genes are TRBV13 and TRBJ1-2; 10 nucleotides agree with TRBD1. The length of the CDR3 is 16 residues. With 4 bases clipped from V and 6 bases from J, the junction kept 11 bases outside the gene matches. Per germline, CDR1 PRHDT and CDR2 FYEKMQ (reference sequence). The CDR3 DNA reads TGTGCCAGCAGCTCGGGCCGACAGGGGGCGCGAGATGGCTACACCTTC. Protein product: CASSSGRQGARDGYTF.

The chain is built from TRBV7-6 and TRBJ2-3, with D possibly matching TRBD2 (6 bases). The CDR3 loop spans 15 amino acids. V was clipped by 3 bases and J by 0 bases, with 10 bases between them. The germline V gene has CDR1 SGHVS and CDR2 FNYEAQ. CDR3 loop: CASSFGGASTDTQYF. DNA for the CDR3: TGTGCCAGCAGCTTTGGCGGGGCAAGCACAGATACGCAGTATTTT.

V gene TRBV4-2 combines with J gene TRBJ1-2; weak D call: TRBD1 (5 bases). Germline lookup yields CDR1 LGHNA and CDR2 YNFKEQ. Deletions cut 2 bases from V and 0 bases from J, with 10 bases between. The CDR3 consists of 15 residues. The CDR3 DNA reads TGTGCCAGCAGCCAAACGGACAAACCTAACTATGGCTACACCTTC. Translating it yields CASSQTDKPNYGYTF.

The chain joins TRBV28 to TRBJ1-3, with D possibly matching TRBD1 (6 bases). The CDR3 contains 16 residues. Trimming stripped 3 bases from V and 0 bases from J, with 12 bases between. Per germline, CDR1 MDHEN and CDR2 SYDVKM. CDR3 nucleotides: TGTGCCAGCAGTTTGAGTGGGACAACCTCTGGAAACACCATATATTTT. It codes for CASSLSGTTSGNTIYF. The variable domain in full, completed from reference TRBV28 and TRBJ1-3, reads DVKVTQSSRYLVKRTGEKVFLECVQDMDHENMFWYRQDPGLGLRLIYFSYDVKMKEKGDIPEGYSVSREKKERFSLILESASTNQTSMYLCASSLSGTTSGNTIYFGEGSWLTVV.